The 14 T cell receptor beta chains below were found in one sample sequenced in a study of T cell changes during pregnancy in multiple sclerosis. Sequencing used immunoSEQ multiplex PCR; TCRdb keeps in-frame clones, though not all of them. The sample shows over 65,000 clones, approximately 90% of them seen only once. The sample in question was peripheral blood, obtained in the first trimester of pregnancy. Receptor source: a female donor in good health, enrolled as a control in a pregnancy study.

The chain carries TRBV10-3 and TRBJ1-3; 8 bases map to TRBD1. The J segment lost 6 bases and the V segment lost 6 bases, leaving 13 bases of the junction unmatched. The CDR3 has 16 residues. In germline, CDR1 is ENHRY, CDR2 SYGVKD. CDR3 in amino acids: CAIRPSRGQSENTIYF. CDR3 coding DNA: TGTGCCATCAGGCCCTCCAGGGGGCAAAGTGAAAACACCATATATTTT.

This chain connects TRBV18 to TRBJ1-1; no firm D call. From germline, CDR1 is KGHSH and CDR2 LQKENI. V shed 6 bases and J shed 0 bases, with 8 bases lying between them. The CDR3 sequence is 13 residues long. CDR3 in amino acids: CASSRDMNTEAFF. CDR3 DNA sequence: TGTGCCAGCTCCCGAGACATGAACACTGAAGCTTTCTTT.

This clone was observed once. This chain uses TRBV4-3 with TRBJ2-5; 7 positions match TRBD2. This CDR3 is 14 amino acids long. V lost 1 base to trimming and J lost 2 bases; unmatched junction nucleotides: 1. Germline V lookup: CDR1 LGHNA, CDR2 YSLEER. The CDR3 nucleotides read TGCGCCAGCAGCCAAGGAGCGGGGCAAGAGACCCAGTACTTC. This gives the protein CASSQGAGQETQYF.

The genes are TRBV25-1 and TRBJ1-5; 11 nucleotides match TRBD1. Germline CDR1 and CDR2: MGHDK and SYGVNS. The CDR3 is 15 amino acids. Unmatched junction bases numbered 5, after V lost 2 bases and J lost 8 bases. CDR3 region: CASSEGTGGGKPQHF. For the CDR3, the DNA is TGTGCCAGCAGTGAAGGGACAGGGGGGGGCAAGCCCCAGCATTTT.

The V gene is TRBV6-5, the J gene TRBJ2-3; TRBD1 agrees at 9 bases. V shed 8 bases, J shed 7 bases, and the junction held 7 bases outside the gene matches. CDR1 is MNHEY and CDR2 is SVGAGI in the germline V gene. This CDR3 region has 13 residues. This chain's CDR3 is CASAKQGAYTQYF. CDR3 bases: TGTGCCAGCGCCAAACAGGGGGCGTATACGCAGTATTTT.

This clone showed up just a few times. The V call is TRBV2, the J call TRBJ1-1, with D uncertain. V was clipped by 9 bases and J by 2 bases, with 7 bases between them. This CDR3 region has 11 residues. Per germline, CDR1 SNHLY and CDR2 FYNNEI. The CDR3 region has the DNA TGTGCCAGAAGGAGAAACACTGAAGCTTTCTTT. Amino acid sequence: CARRRNTEAFF.

This chain links TRBV7-2 with TRBJ1-5, with TRBD1 matching over 12 bases. This CDR3 region has 15 residues. The germline CDR1 and CDR2 sequences are SGHTA and FQGNSA. V gave up 4 bases and J gave up 6 bases; unmatched junction bases: 4. The CDR3 bases are TGTGCCAGCAGCTCTGGGACAGGGGGCGGTCAGCCCCAGCATTTT. Protein: CASSSGTGGGQPQHF.

This sequence joins TRBV25-1 and TRBJ1-3; 10 bases match TRBD1. Germline trimming cut 5 bases from V and 4 bases from J; bases unmatched to any gene: 2. Germline V gene data show CDR1 as MGHDK and CDR2 as SYGVNS. The CDR3 has 14 residues. CDR3 sequence: CASSSTGGGNTIYF. DNA for the CDR3: TGTGCCAGCAGTTCGACAGGGGGCGGAAACACCATATATTTT.

J is TRBJ1-1 and V is TRBV9; D perhaps matches TRBD1 (6 bases). There are 14 residues in the CDR3. From germline, CDR1 is SGDLS and CDR2 YYNGEE. The V gene lost 4 bases and the J gene lost 0 bases, with 10 bases spanning the gap. The CDR3 reads CASSMTGMNTEAFF. Here the CDR3 DNA reads TGTGCCAGCAGCATGACAGGAATGAACACTGAAGCTTTCTTT.

The V call is TRBV11-2, the J call TRBJ2-1; the D gene is possibly TRBD1 (6 bases). The length of the CDR3 is 16 residues. V was clipped by 4 bases and J by 2 bases, with 15 bases between them. Germline V gives CDR1 SGHAT, CDR2 FQNNGV. DNA for the CDR3: TGTGCCAGCAGCTCCCACAGGGAAAGAACCTACAATGAGCAGTTCTTC. It encodes CASSSHRERTYNEQFF.

The V gene is TRBV7-9, the J gene TRBJ1-4; D call uncertain. The CDR3 extends over 12 amino acids. V was pared by 5 bases and J by 7 bases, with 8 bases between. Germline V gene lookup returns CDR1 SEHNR and CDR2 FQNEAQ (reference sequence). CDR3 bases: TGTGCCAGCAGCCAGGTTGGTGAAAAACTGTTTTTT. Translating it yields CASSQVGEKLFF.

The chain recombines TRBV4-2 with TRBJ1-1; 7 nucleotides line up with TRBD1. Germline V CDR1 and CDR2: LGHNA, YNFKEQ. J gave up 0 bases and V 3 bases, and 10 bases lay outside the gene matches. This CDR3 has 17 residues. CDR3: CASSQGSDRDMNTEAFF. The DNA of the CDR3 is TGTGCCAGCAGCCAGGGCTCAGACAGGGACATGAACACTGAAGCTTTCTTT.

The chain combines TRBV6-1 with TRBJ2-5; D possibly corresponds to TRBD2 (7 bases). CDR1 is MNHNS, CDR2 SASEGT, per germline. V shed 4 bases and J shed 5 bases, with 14 bases lying between them. CDR3 size: 14 residues. The DNA of the CDR3 is TGTGCCAGCAGTGTTCCGGGGGGCAGGGAGACCCAGTACTTC. Translation gives CASSVPGGRETQYF.

The genes are TRBV13 and TRBJ1-5; weak D call: TRBD1 (5 bases). Germline V gene sequence: CDR1 PRHDT, CDR2 FYEKMQ (reference sequence). There are 14 residues in the CDR3. V lost 0 bases and J lost 5, with 8 bases in between. CDR3 in amino acids: CASSLGAGYQPQHF. CDR3 in DNA: TGTGCCAGCAGCTTAGGGGCAGGGTATCAGCCCCAGCATTTT.